This TCR beta chain was sequenced for a study of T cells after yellow fever vaccination. General study points: Weaker, the secondary response peaked sooner, at day 5 versus 15. Across the CD4 and CD8 compartments, a small share of clonotypes was present in both. Sorted repertoires could include abundant contaminating clonotypes from bulk cells.

Germline V gene data show CDR1 as MNHEY and CDR2 as SVGEGT. The CDR3 spans 16 residues. J was trimmed by 3 bases and V by 7 bases; bases with no gene match: 11. On this clonotype itself: Its antigen is unidentified.

TCRdb reprocessed the 5' RACE reads via MiXCR and lists one record per CDR3 protein. The data show roughly 110,000 distinct CDR3 sequences, 8.4% seen once. The specimen was CD8+ T cells sorted from PBMCs, collected 45 days after the yellow fever booster vaccination. This TCR came from a man in his thirties or forties who received the YFV17D yellow fever vaccine. J is TRBJ2-7 and V is TRBV6-2 or TRBV6-3; 11 bases align to TRBD2. CDR3 nucleotide sequence: TGTGCCAGCACCAAACTAGCGGGAGACCCATTCTACGAGCAGTACTTC. Protein sequence: CASTKLAGDPFYEQYF.